This T cell receptor beta chain was obtained from a study of beta chain features in type 1 diabetes. Every bit of the isolated RNA underwent reverse transcription, so sequencing read expressed TCRB transcripts. Here immunoSEQ multiplex PCR was the method, and the copy in TCRdb shows in-frame clones only, minus some. This table holds a few hundred thousand clones, around 15% found once. Blood was collected once per donor into heparin, averaging roughly 0.12 L. Sorting with CD45RO/CCR7/CD25/CD127/CD95/CD27 yielded naive, central memory, regulatory and stem-like memory CD4+ cells. Sort purity for all populations was recorded as exceeding 98%. This clone was counted between two and nine times. Its antigen is not identified. The CDR3 covers 13 residues. Per germline, CDR1 SGHAT and CDR2 FQDESV (reference sequence). V lost 2 bases and J 3 bases, leaving 8 bases between the germline ends. Findings of the study overall: The VDJ junctions of type 1 diabetes patients carried fewer insertions and more deletions. Type 1 diabetes patients showed a moderate but significant shortening of TCRB CDR3s in all four CD4+ subsets.

The sequenced sample consisted of naive CD4+ T cells from blood. V is TRBV11-1 and J is TRBJ2-7; no definite D call. The TCR was taken from a man aged 25-40 years with type 1 diabetes. The CDR3 here is CASSLSVNYEQYF. The CDR3 DNA reads as TGTGCCAGCAGCTTATCAGTAAACTACGAGCAGTACTTC.